These 16 T cell receptor beta chains originate from one sample sequenced in a study of T cell repertoires in cytomegalovirus infection. MiXCR, run by TCRdb on the reads, gives a single entry per CDR3 protein. The sample shows around 530,000 distinct CDR3 sequences, around a quarter of them seen only once. The sequenced sample was PBMCs. These receptor sequences come from a human donor in good health (CMV status not recorded). Some clones in this sample may be carry-over from other donors' samples.

This clonotype was detected once. The CDR3 DNA is TGTGCCAGCAGTTACCCTAGCGGGAGTTTCAACATTCAGTACTTC. Amino acid sequence: CASSYPSGSFNIQYF. The chain combines TRBV6-2 or TRBV6-3 with TRBJ2-4; 10 bases line up with TRBD2. Looked up from germline, CDR1 is MNHEY and CDR2 is SVGEGT. The CDR3 covers 15 residues. V lost 2 bases and J lost 7; bases outside the gene matches: 5.

This clonotype appeared many times. The rearrangement links TRBV7-2 to TRBJ1-5; D perhaps matches TRBD1 (5 bases). V lost 5 bases and J lost 3, with 11 bases in between. CDR3 length: 14 amino acids. Germline values: CDR1 SGHTA, CDR2 FQGNSA. The CDR3 spells CASSPGGNNQPQHF. CDR3 DNA sequence: TGTGCCAGCAGCCCCGGGGGGAACAATCAGCCCCAGCATTTT.

The chain employs TRBV6-2 or TRBV6-3 and TRBJ2-1, with a possible D match to TRBD2 (6 bases). The CDR3 is 16 amino acids. Trimming cost V 2 bases and J 6 bases, with 17 bases left between them. Germline-derived CDR1 and CDR2 are MNHEY and SVGEGT. The CDR3 is CASSYAIAVTSNEQFF. Here the CDR3 DNA reads TGTGCCAGCAGTTACGCCATAGCGGTAACGTCCAATGAGCAGTTCTTC.

This clonotype was counted ten times or more. This chain links TRBV5-4 with TRBJ2-3; maybe TRBD2 (5 bases). The germline V gene encodes CDR1 SGHNT and CDR2 YYREEE (reference sequence). The CDR3 has 14 amino acids. V shed 4 bases and J shed 0 bases, with 9 bases lying between them. CDR3 in amino acids: CASSLQRSTDTQYF. CDR3 sequence (DNA): TGTGCCAGCAGCCTCCAGCGGAGCACAGATACGCAGTATTTT.

This clonotype occurred a few times. This chain joins TRBV7-2 and TRBJ1-5, with unresolved D. This CDR3 comprises 14 residues. V dropped 5 bases and J dropped 6 bases, with 14 bases sitting between them. CDR1 is SGHTA, CDR2 FQGNSA, per germline. CDR3 amino acids: CASSLEWVTQPQHF. The CDR3 DNA sequence: TGTGCCAGCAGCCTAGAGTGGGTTACTCAGCCCCAGCATTTT.

This clonotype was counted at least ten times. The chain combines TRBV7-2 with TRBJ2-3; TRBD2 matches at 10 bases. Per germline, CDR1 SGHTA and CDR2 FQGNSA. This CDR3 has 16 residues. After removal of 6 bases from V and 4 bases from J, the junction contained 10 bases not matched to a gene. The CDR3 sequence: CASRTSASGGSDTQYF. CDR3 in DNA: TGTGCCAGCAGGACAAGTGCTAGCGGGGGCTCAGATACGCAGTATTTT.

This clonotype was seen once. J is TRBJ1-2 and V is TRBV19; D not certain. V dropped 6 bases and J dropped 0 bases, with 11 bases sitting between them. The CDR3 sequence is 14 residues long. CDR1 and CDR2 from the germline V gene are LNHDA and SQIVND (reference sequence). For the CDR3, the DNA is TGTGCCAGTAGGTTAGACGGAGCTAACTATGGCTACACCTTC. It codes for CASRLDGANYGYTF.

V and J are TRBV2 and TRBJ2-7; unclear D gene. Germline CDR1 SNHLY, CDR2 FYNNEI. This CDR3 is built from 14 residues. The V end lost 8 bases, the J end lost 6 bases, and 20 bases lay between the germline ends. The CDR3 region has the DNA TGTGCCAGCGGATCAACGGGCCTCCCCCCCGAGCAGTACTTC. Translation gives CASGSTGLPPEQYF.

This rearrangement joins TRBV6-2 or TRBV6-3 to TRBJ2-7, with D perhaps matching TRBD1 or TRBD2 (5 bases each). Germline V gives CDR1 MNHEY, CDR2 SVGEGT. The CDR3 contains 16 residues. Trimming removed 0 bases at V and 0 bases at J, with 12 bases between. DNA of the CDR3: TGTGCCAGCAGTTACTCGGGGGTCAGGAGCTCCTACGAGCAGTACGTC. Protein product: CASSYSGVRSSYEQYV.

This clonotype occurred a few times. The V call is TRBV7-2, the J call TRBJ2-3; TRBD2 agrees at 8 bases. This CDR3 spans 14 amino acids. CDR1 is SGHTA and CDR2 is FQGNSA in the germline V gene. Trimming took 3 bases from V and 4 from J; bases not matched to a gene: 3. CDR3 sequence: CASSFSGIPDTQYF. CDR3 DNA: TGTGCCAGCAGCTTTAGCGGGATCCCAGATACGCAGTATTTT.

The rearrangement links TRBV2 to TRBJ1-5; D gene ambiguous. The V end lost 4 bases, the J end lost 3 bases, and 7 bases lay between the germline ends. The CDR3 runs to 13 residues. Germline assignment: CDR1 SNHLY and CDR2 FYNNEI. The CDR3 DNA is TGTGCCAGCAGTGGGGGATACAATCAGCCCCAGCATTTT. This sequence encodes CASSGGYNQPQHF. The full variable domain, with the rest looked up from reference TRBV2 and TRBJ1-5, is EPEVTQTPSHQVTQMGQEVILRCVPISNHLYFYWYRQILGQKVEFLVSFYNNEISEKSEIFDDQFSVERPDGSNFTLKIRSTKLEDSAMYFCASSGGYNQPQHFGDGTRLSIL.

This clonotype was picked up many times. The chain couples TRBV7-8 to TRBJ2-1; D possibly corresponds to TRBD2 (6 bases). Germline V gene sequence: CDR1 SGHVS, CDR2 FQNEAQ. V lost 4 bases, J lost 7 bases, and 17 bases lay in between. CDR3 length equals 15 residues. CDR3 sequence reads: CASSSGLYSKNEQFF. Written as DNA, the CDR3 is TGTGCCAGCAGCTCCGGACTATATTCTAAAAATGAGCAGTTCTTC.

The V gene is TRBV12-3 or TRBV12-4, the J gene TRBJ1-2; D call uncertain. V lost 5 bases and J 5 bases, leaving 15 bases between the germline ends. The CDR3 runs to 14 residues. In DNA, the CDR3 is TGTGCCAGCAGTCTCCGGTGGGCGAGATATGGCTACACCTTC. It specifies CASSLRWARYGYTF.

V usage is TRBV30 and J usage is TRBJ1-1; D not resolved. The CDR3 consists of 14 residues. Germline CDR1 reads GTSNPN; CDR2 reads SVGIG (reference sequence). Trimming took 0 bases from V and 6 from J, leaving 14 bases between them. CDR3 region: CAWSVLVSKAEAFF. The CDR3 region has the DNA TGTGCCTGGAGTGTCCTAGTATCGAAAGCTGAAGCTTTCTTT.

Many counts were recorded for this clonotype. The rearrangement uses TRBV28 and TRBJ2-7; tentative D call: TRBD2 (5 bases). The V end was cut by 6 bases, the J end by 4 bases, with 10 bases between. The CDR3 loop spans 12 amino acids. Germline CDR1 and CDR2: MDHEN and SYDVKM. CDR3 sequence: CASSGVWYEQYV. The CDR3 DNA is TGTGCCAGCAGCGGGGTGTGGTACGAGCAGTACGTC.

The chain combines TRBV7-2 with TRBJ2-2; D may be TRBD1 (5 bases). The V gene's germline CDR1 is SGHTA and CDR2 FQGNSA. Trimming took off 5 bases at V and 1 base at J, with 17 bases between the two ends. CDR3 length: 17 amino acids. The CDR3 loop reads CASSPTGRRVNTGELFF. The DNA of the CDR3 is TGTGCCAGCAGCCCAACCGGTCGCAGGGTGAACACCGGGGAGCTGTTTTTT.